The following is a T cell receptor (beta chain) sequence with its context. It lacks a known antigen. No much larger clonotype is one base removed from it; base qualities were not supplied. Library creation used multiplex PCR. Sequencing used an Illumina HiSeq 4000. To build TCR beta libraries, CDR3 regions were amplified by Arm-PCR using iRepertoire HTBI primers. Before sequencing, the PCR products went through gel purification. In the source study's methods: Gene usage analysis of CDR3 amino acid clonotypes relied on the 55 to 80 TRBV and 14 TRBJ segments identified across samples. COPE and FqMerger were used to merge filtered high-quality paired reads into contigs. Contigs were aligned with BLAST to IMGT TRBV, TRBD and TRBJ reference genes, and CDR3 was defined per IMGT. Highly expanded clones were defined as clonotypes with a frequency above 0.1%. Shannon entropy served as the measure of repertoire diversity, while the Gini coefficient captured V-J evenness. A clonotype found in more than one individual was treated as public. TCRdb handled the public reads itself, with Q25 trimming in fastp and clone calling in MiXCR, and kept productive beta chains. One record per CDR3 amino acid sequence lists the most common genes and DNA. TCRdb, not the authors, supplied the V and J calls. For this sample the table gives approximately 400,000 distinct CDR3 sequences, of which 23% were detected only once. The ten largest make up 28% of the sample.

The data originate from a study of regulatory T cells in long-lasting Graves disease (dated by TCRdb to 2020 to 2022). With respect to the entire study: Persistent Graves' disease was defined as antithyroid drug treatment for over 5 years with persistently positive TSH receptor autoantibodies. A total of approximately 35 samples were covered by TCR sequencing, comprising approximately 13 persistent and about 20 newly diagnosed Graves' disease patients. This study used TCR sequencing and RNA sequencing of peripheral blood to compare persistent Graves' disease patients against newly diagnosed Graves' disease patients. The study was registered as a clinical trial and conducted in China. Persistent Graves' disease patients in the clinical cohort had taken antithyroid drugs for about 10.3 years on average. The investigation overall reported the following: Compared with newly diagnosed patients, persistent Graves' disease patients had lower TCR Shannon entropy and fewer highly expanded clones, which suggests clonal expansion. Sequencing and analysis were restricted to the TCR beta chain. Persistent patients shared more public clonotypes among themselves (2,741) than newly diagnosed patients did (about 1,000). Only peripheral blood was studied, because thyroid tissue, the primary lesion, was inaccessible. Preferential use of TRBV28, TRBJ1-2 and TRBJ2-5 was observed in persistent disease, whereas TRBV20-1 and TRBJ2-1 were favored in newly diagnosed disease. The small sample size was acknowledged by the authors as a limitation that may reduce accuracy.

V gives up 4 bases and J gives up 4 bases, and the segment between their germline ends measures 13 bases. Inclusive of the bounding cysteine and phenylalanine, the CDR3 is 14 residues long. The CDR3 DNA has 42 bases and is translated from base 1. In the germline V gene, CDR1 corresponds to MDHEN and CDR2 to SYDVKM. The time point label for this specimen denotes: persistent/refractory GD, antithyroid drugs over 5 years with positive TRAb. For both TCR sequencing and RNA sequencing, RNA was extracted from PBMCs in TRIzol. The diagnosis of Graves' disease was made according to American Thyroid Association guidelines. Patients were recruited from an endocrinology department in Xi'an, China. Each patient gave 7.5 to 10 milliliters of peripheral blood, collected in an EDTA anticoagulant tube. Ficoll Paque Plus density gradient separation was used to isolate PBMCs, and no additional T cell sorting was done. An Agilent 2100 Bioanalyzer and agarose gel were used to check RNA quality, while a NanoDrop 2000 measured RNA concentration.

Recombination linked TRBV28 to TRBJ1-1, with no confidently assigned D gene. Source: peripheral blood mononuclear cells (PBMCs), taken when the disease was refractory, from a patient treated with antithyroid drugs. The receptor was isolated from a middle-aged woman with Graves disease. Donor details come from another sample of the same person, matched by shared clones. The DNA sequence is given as TGTGCCAGCAGTTATTTTTCGGGCGGCACTGAAGCTTTCTTT. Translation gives CASSYFSGGTEAFF.